A selection of T cell receptor beta chains follows, all from one sample in a study of blood T cell repertoires in COVID-19. TCRdb keeps only in-frame clones here, not all; method: immunoSEQ multiplex PCR. The profile shows around 180,000 clones, 81% of them singletons. Sequencing used peripheral blood. Source of these receptors: a woman older than 75 with COVID-19, enrolled during active disease. Each CDR3 is given with its conserved first and last residue. A D gene is named only where the DNA matches it firmly. Clone size is not always given. Where it is, it says once, few, many or a class for expanded clones.

j_call	clone_size	v_call	d_call	cdr3_aa	cdr3_nt
TRBJ2-5	-	TRBV2	TRBD1	CASRGDSQETQYF	TGTGCCAGCAGAGGGGACAGCCAAGAGACCCAGTACTTC
TRBJ2-2	once	TRBV2	-	CAGKNRLNTGELFF	TGTGCCGGCAAAAACAGGTTGAACACCGGGGAGCTGTTTTTT
TRBJ2-1	-	TRBV11-3	-	CASSLAPGRGDNEQFF	TGTGCCAGCAGCTTAGCCCCCGGCAGGGGGGATAATGAGCAGTTCTTC
TRBJ1-2	-	TRBV12-3/TRBV12-4	-	CASRSDTHGYTF	TGTGCCAGCAGATCGGACACCCATGGCTACACCTTC
TRBJ2-2	-	TRBV6-5	-	CASSYSGGYTGELFF	TGTGCCAGCAGTTACTCGGGGGGTTACACCGGGGAGCTGTTTTTT
TRBJ2-5	once	TRBV4-3	TRBD2	CASSQEGGSGLAGQETQYF	TGCGCCAGCAGCCAAGAGGGAGGGTCGGGACTAGCGGGGCAAGAGACCCAGTACTTC
TRBJ2-1	few	TRBV5-4	-	CASSSERGYNEQFF	TGTGCCAGCAGCTCTGAACGGGGCTACAATGAGCAGTTCTTC
TRBJ2-7	-	TRBV11-3	TRBD2	CASSLLAGGTYEQYF	TGTGCCAGCAGCTTGCTAGCGGGGGGAACCTACGAGCAGTACTTC
TRBJ2-7	-	TRBV5-1	TRBD2	CASSLGLADSYEQYF	TGCGCCAGCAGCTTGGGACTAGCGGACTCCTACGAGCAGTACTTC
TRBJ2-7	-	TRBV19	TRBD1	CASSIGAKTGVEQYF	TGTGCCAGTAGTATAGGGGCCAAAACAGGGGTCGAGCAGTACTTC
TRBJ1-6	-	TRBV5-4	-	CASREGSSYNSPLHF	TGTGCCAGCAGGGAGGGTAGCTCCTATAATTCACCCCTCCACTTT
TRBJ2-3	once	TRBV4-2	TRBD2	CASSQRGGGSTDTQYF	TGTGCCAGCAGCCAAAGGGGCGGGGGGAGCACAGATACGCAGTATTTT
TRBJ2-4	-	TRBV23-1	-	CASSQSSAGMEGIQYF	TGCGCCAGCAGTCAATCCAGCGCAGGGATGGAGGGCATTCAGTACTTC
TRBJ2-2	-	TRBV28	-	CASSLLDNRPNTGELFF	TGTGCCAGCAGTTTGTTGGACAACCGCCCAAACACCGGGGAGCTGTTTTTT
TRBJ2-1	-	TRBV6-2/TRBV6-3	TRBD2	CASSTLIAGDYNEQFF	TGTGCCAGCAGTACCTTGATAGCGGGGGACTACAATGAGCAGTTCTTC
TRBJ1-3	-	TRBV27	TRBD1	CASSFYTGQGSSGNTIYF	TGTGCCAGCAGTTTTTATACGGGACAGGGCTCCTCTGGAAACACCATATATTTT